The next 14 T cell receptor beta chains were all read from a single sample in a study of CD8 T cells in ankylosing spondylitis. TCRdb fed the 5' RACE reads into MiXCR, producing one record per CDR3 protein. The data show over 30,000 distinct CDR3 sequences, with roughly 9.6% seen just once and roughly 21% held by the top ten. Input material: synovial fluid, either unsorted or a sorted T cell fraction (not recorded which). The source is a male donor with ankylosing spondylitis.

This clonotype was picked up a small number of times. This could be a read error, since a much larger clone is one nucleotide away. The rearrangement links TRBV5-1 to TRBJ2-2; 7 nucleotides line up with TRBD2. This CDR3 comprises 15 residues. Germline-derived CDR1 and CDR2 are SGHRS and YFSETQ. The ends lost 4 bases at V and 6 bases at J; junction bases unmatched: 9. This CDR3 reads CASSRPAGRPGELFF. The CDR3 DNA reads TGCGCCAGCAGCAGGCCGGCCGGGAGGCCCGGGGAGCTGTTTTTT. Full variable domain (rest looked up from reference TRBV5-1 and TRBJ2-2): KAGVTQTPRYLIKTRGQQVTLSCSPISGHRSVSWYQQTPGQGLQFLFEYFSETQRNKGNFPGRFSGRQFSNSRSEMNVSTLELGDSALYLCASSRPAGRPGELFFGEGSRLTVL.

This clonotype has ten or more counts. The chain combines TRBV21-1 with TRBJ1-5; the DNA was not compared with TRBD1, the D call given in the table. TRBV21-1 is a documented pseudogene. This CDR3 spans 15 amino acids. The CDR3 bases are TGTGCCAGCAGCAAAGGGGGAAGGGGCAATCAGCCCCAGCATTTT. It codes for CASSKGGRGNQPQHF.

The DNA of the CDR3 is TGCAGCCCTTCGTTGGACTACAATGAGCAGTTCTTC. Its translation: CSPSLDYNEQFF. The gene calls are TRBV20-1 and TRBJ2-1; D call uncertain. CDR1 and CDR2 (germline): DFQATT, SNEGSKA (reference sequence). This CDR3 is 12 amino acids long.

At least ten counts were recorded for this clonotype. The V call is TRBV28, the J call TRBJ2-2; D is unclear. The CDR3 is made up of 13 amino acids. V was trimmed by 8 bases and J by 5 bases, leaving 12 bases between them. The germline V gene encodes CDR1 MDHEN and CDR2 SYDVKM. The chain's CDR3 is CASLLMTTGELFF. CDR3 DNA: TGTGCCAGCCTCCTCATGACGACCGGGGAGCTGTTTTTT.

In its sample, this clonotype was seen once. The CDR3 coding sequence is TGCGCCAGCAGCCAATGGGCAGGGGGCTCGAACACTGAAGCTTTCTTT. As protein: CASSQWAGGSNTEAFF. V and J are TRBV4-1 and TRBJ1-1, with 8 bases fitting TRBD1. Germline CDR1 reads MGHRA; CDR2 reads YSYEKL. CDR3 size: 16 residues. J gave up 1 base and V 2 bases, and 6 bases lay outside the gene matches.

The genes are TRBV7-8 and TRBJ2-7, with D possibly being TRBD1 (6 bases). Trimming cost V 5 bases and J 5 bases, with 22 bases left between them. This CDR3 contains 16 residues. Germline V gene data show CDR1 as SGHVS and CDR2 as FQNEAQ. CDR3 loop: CASSRNQQGHLHEQYF. The CDR3 DNA follows: TGTGCCAGCAGCCGTAACCAGCAGGGGCATCTCCACGAGCAGTACTTC.

V is TRBV24-1 and J is TRBJ2-1; no firm D call. The germline V and J ends were trimmed by 1 base and 12 bases, with 12 bases remaining between them. The germline V gene encodes CDR1 KGHDR and CDR2 SFDVKD. There are 13 residues in the CDR3. The DNA of the CDR3 is TGTGCCACCAGTGATTTAGACGAGCGACGGCAGTTCTTC. This translates into CATSDLDERRQFF.

The chain has TRBV7-9 and TRBJ2-7, with D possibly matching TRBD1 (5 bases). The CDR3 has 16 residues. Trimming pared 7 bases from V and 4 bases from J, leaving 23 bases between. From germline, CDR1 is SEHNR and CDR2 FQNEAQ (reference sequence). For the CDR3, the DNA is TGTGCCAGCACTACAGGTGGGGTCAGGAGCCCTTACGAGCAGTACTTC. This codes for CASTTGGVRSPYEQYF.

This clonotype was found many times. The V and J genes are TRBV20-1 and TRBJ1-6; TRBD1 matches 10 bases. V shed 3 bases, J shed 8 bases, and the junction held 10 bases outside the gene matches. The CDR3 covers 16 residues. Germline V lookup: CDR1 DFQATT, CDR2 SNEGSKA (reference sequence). The CDR3 sequence: CSARRERQGAYSPLHF. The CDR3 region has the DNA TGCAGTGCTAGGCGCGAACGACAGGGGGCTTATTCACCCCTCCACTTT.

This clonotype showed up just a few times. The V gene is TRBV20-1, the J gene TRBJ2-7, with D perhaps TRBD2 (5 bases). The CDR3 is 14 amino acids. Trimming removed 3 bases at V and 5 bases at J, with 17 bases between. Germline CDR1 reads DFQATT; CDR2 reads SNEGSKA (reference sequence). The CDR3 nucleotides are TGCAGTGCTAGGGAGGTACTAGTGAGGCACGAGCAGTACTTC. It yields the protein CSAREVLVRHEQYF.

This clonotype occurred a few times. V and J are TRBV5-6 and TRBJ2-7, with TRBD1 as a possible D gene (5 bases). This CDR3 has 15 residues. The V end was cut by 0 bases, the J end by 0 bases, with 10 bases between. Germline CDR1 is SGHDT and CDR2 is YYEEEE. DNA for the CDR3: TGTGCCAGCAGCTTGGAAGCAGGGCTCTCCTACGAGCAGTACTTC. It codes for CASSLEAGLSYEQYF.

The sample holds a few counts of this clonotype. The V call is TRBV3-1, the J call TRBJ1-1; TRBD1 matches 7 bases. CDR1 LGHDT and CDR2 YNNKEL come from the germline V gene (reference sequence). The CDR3 extends over 14 amino acids. V was pared by 3 bases and J by 3 bases, with 4 bases of the junction left unmatched. The CDR3 reads CASSQLTGHTEAFF. CDR3 DNA: TGTGCCAGCAGCCAGTTGACAGGGCACACTGAAGCTTTCTTT.

This chain joins TRBV28 and TRBJ1-2; 7 bases map to TRBD1. Germline CDR1 reads MDHEN; CDR2 reads SYDVKM. With V trimmed by 6 bases and J by 4 bases, 8 bases remained unmatched. The CDR3 consists of 14 residues. Written as DNA, the CDR3 is TGTGCCAGCAGCCGCGGGGACAGCTTCTATGGCTACACCTTC. It codes for CASSRGDSFYGYTF.

This clonotype has just a few counts. The chain links TRBV12-3 or TRBV12-4 to TRBJ1-5; 7 bases match TRBD1. The CDR3 length is 17 residues. Trimming at V came to 6 bases and at J to 6 bases, leaving 17 bases not matched to a gene. The CDR3 protein is CASSNTPAGGGGQPQHF. In DNA, the CDR3 is TGTGCCAGCAGCAACACCCCCGCAGGGGGTGGAGGTCAGCCCCAGCATTTT.